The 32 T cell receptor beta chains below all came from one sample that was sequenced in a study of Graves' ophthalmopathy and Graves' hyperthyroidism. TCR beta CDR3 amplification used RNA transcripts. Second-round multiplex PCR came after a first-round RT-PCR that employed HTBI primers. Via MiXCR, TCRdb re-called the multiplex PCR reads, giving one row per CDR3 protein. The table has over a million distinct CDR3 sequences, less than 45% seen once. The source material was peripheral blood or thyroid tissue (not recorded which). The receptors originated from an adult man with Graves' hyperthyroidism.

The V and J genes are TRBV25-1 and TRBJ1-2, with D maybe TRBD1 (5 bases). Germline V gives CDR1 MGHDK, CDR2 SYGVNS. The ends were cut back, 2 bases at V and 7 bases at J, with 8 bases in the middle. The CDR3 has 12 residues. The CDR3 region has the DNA TGTGCCAGCAGTGAACGAAGGGGTGGCTACACCTTC. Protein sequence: CASSERRGGYTF.

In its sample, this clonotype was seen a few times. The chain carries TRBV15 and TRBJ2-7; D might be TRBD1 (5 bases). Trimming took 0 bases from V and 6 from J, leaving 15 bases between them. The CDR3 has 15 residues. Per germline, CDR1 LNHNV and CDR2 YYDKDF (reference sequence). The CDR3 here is CATSRDSGKPAEQYF. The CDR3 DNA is TGTGCCACCAGCAGAGATTCAGGGAAACCGGCCGAGCAGTACTTC.

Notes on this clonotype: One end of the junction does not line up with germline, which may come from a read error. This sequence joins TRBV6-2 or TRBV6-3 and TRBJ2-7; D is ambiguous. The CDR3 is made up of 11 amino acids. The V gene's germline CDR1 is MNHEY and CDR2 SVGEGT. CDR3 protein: CTSREMGEQYF. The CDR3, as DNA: TGTACCAGCAGAGAGATGGGAGAGCAGTACTTC.

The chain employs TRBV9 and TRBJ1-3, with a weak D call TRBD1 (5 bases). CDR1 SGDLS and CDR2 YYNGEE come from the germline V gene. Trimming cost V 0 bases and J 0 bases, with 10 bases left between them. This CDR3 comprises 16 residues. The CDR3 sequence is CASSVGQRHSGNTIYF. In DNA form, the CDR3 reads TGTGCCAGCAGCGTAGGACAGAGACACTCTGGAAACACCATATATTTT.

As DNA, the CDR3 is TGTGCCAGCAGCTTAGATCGCGTGGAGTCCGTCGGCGGGGAGCTGTTTTTT. Translated, it gives CASSLDRVESVGGELFF. The gene calls are TRBV11-2 and TRBJ2-2, with D unresolved. Trimming left V 0 bases short and J 7 bases short, with 18 bases between. CDR3 length equals 17 residues. Germline CDR1 and CDR2: SGHAT and FQNNGV.

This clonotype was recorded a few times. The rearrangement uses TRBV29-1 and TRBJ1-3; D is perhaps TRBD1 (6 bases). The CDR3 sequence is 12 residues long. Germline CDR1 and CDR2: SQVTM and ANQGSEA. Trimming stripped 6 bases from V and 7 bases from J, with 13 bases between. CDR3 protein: CSVRRTENTIYF. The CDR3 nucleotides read TGCAGCGTGCGACGGACAGAGAACACCATATATTTT.

The CDR3, as DNA: TGTGCCAGCAGCTGGAGTAGCGGGTGGGAGGGGGAGACCCAGTACTTC. It yields the protein CASSWSSGWEGETQYF. This chain uses TRBV7-2 with TRBJ2-5, with 7 nucleotides matching TRBD2. The V gene end was trimmed by 4 bases and the J gene end by 5 bases; junction bases not matched to a gene: 13. Germline V lookup: CDR1 SGHTA, CDR2 FQGNSA. The CDR3 spans 16 residues.

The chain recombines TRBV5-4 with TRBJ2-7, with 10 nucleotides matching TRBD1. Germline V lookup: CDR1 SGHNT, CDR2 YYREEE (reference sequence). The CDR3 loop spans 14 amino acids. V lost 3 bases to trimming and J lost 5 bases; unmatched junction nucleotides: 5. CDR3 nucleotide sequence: TGTGCCAGCAGCTCCTGGGACAGGGGAGACGAGCAGTACTTC. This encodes CASSSWDRGDEQYF.

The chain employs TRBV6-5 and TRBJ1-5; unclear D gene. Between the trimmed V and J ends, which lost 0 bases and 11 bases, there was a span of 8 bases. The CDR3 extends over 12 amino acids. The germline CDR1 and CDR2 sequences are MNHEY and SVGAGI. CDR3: CASSYSRGAQHF. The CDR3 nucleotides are TGTGCCAGCAGTTACTCCCGTGGGGCCCAGCATTTT.

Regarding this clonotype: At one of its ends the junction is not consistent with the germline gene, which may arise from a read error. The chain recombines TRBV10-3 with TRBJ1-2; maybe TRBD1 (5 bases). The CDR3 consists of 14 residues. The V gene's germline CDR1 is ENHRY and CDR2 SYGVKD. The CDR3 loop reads CASSDTGAYYGYTF. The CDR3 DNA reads TGTGCCAGCAGTGACACAGGAGCCTACTATGGCTACACCTTC.

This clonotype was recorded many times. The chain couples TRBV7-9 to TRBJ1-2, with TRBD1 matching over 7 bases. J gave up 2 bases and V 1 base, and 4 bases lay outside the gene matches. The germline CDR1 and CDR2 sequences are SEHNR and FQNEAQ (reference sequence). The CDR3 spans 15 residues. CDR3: CASSLGDSENYGYTF. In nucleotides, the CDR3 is TGTGCCAGCAGCTTAGGGGACAGCGAAAACTATGGCTACACCTTC.

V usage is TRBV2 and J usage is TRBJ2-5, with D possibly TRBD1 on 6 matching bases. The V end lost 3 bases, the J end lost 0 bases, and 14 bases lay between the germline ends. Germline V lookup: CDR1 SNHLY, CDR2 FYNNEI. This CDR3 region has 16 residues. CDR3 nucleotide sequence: TGTGCCAGCAGTGAGGTCTCTAGGGGGAACCAAGAGACCCAGTACTTC. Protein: CASSEVSRGNQETQYF.

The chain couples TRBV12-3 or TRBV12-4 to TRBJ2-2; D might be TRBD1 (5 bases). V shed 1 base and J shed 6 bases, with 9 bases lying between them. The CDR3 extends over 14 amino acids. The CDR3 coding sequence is TGTGCCAGCAGTTTAGAAGTGACAGCCGGGGAGCTGTTTTTT. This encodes CASSLEVTAGELFF.

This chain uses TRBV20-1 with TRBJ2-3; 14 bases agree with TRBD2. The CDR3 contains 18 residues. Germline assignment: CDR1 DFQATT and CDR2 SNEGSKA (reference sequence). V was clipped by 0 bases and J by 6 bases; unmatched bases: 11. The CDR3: CSARDLGLAGGGSDTQYF. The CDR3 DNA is TGCAGTGCTAGAGATCTCGGACTAGCGGGGGGCGGGTCGGATACGCAGTATTTT.

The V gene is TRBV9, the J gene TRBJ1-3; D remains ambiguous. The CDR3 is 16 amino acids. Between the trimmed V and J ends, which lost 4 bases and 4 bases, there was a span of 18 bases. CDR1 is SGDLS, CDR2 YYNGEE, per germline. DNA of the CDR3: TGTGCCAGCAGCCTTGGAGGGAGGGTGGCCGGAAACACCATATATTTT. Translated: CASSLGGRVAGNTIYF.

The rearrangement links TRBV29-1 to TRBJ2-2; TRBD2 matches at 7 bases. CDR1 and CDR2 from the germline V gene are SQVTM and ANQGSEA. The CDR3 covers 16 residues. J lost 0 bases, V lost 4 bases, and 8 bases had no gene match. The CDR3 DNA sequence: TGCAGCGTTGTGGGGGGGGACTCAGCGAACACCGGGGAGCTGTTTTTT. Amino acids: CSVVGGDSANTGELFF.

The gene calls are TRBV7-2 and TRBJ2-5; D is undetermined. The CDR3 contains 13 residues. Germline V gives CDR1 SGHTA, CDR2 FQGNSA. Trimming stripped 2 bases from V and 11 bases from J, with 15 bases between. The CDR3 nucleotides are TGTGCCAGCAGCTTACAAGCCCTTCGAGAGCAGTACTTC. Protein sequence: CASSLQALREQYF.

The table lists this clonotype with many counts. In nucleotides, the CDR3 is TGTGCCAGCATCCGCCAGGTGAACACTGAAGCTTTCTTT. Protein sequence: CASIRQVNTEAFF. The chain combines TRBV2 with TRBJ1-1; D ambiguous. The CDR3 extends over 13 amino acids. V was clipped by 7 bases and J by 0 bases, with 9 bases between them. From germline, CDR1 is SNHLY and CDR2 FYNNEI.

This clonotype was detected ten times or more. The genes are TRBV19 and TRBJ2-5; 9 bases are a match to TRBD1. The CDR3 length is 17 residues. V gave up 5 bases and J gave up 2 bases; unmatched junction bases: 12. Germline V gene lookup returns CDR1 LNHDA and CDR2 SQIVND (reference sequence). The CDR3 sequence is CASSEGPGQGYQETQYF. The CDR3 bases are TGTGCCAGTAGTGAGGGACCGGGACAGGGATATCAAGAGACCCAGTACTTC.

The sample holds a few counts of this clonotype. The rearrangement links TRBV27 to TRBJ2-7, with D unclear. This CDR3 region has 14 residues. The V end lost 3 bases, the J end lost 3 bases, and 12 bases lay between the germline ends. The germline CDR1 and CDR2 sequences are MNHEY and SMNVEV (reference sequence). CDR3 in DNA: TGTGCCAGCAGTTTGAGCTCTCCCTTCTACGAGCAGTACTTC. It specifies CASSLSSPFYEQYF.

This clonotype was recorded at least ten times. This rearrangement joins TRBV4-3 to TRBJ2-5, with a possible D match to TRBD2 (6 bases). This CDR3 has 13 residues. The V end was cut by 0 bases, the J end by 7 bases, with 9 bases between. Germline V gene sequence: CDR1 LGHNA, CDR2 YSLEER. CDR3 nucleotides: TGCGCCAGCAGCCAAGATTTGGGGGGGACCCAGTACTTC. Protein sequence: CASSQDLGGTQYF.

This CDR3 reads CASSQFFGTSENTGELFF. As DNA, the CDR3 is TGCGCCAGCAGCCAATTCTTCGGGACATCCGAAAACACCGGGGAGCTGTTTTTT. This chain links TRBV4-3 with TRBJ2-2; tentatively, D is TRBD1 (6 bases). The CDR3 covers 18 residues. Deletions cut 2 bases from V and 2 bases from J, with 18 bases between. In germline, CDR1 is LGHNA, CDR2 YSLEER.

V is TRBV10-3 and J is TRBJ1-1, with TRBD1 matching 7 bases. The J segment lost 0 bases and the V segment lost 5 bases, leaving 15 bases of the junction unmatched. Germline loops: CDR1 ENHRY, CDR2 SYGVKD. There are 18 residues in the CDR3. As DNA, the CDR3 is TGTGCCATCAGTCCGGTGACAGGGCGTTCAAGGGTGAACACTGAAGCTTTCTTT. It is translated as CAISPVTGRSRVNTEAFF.

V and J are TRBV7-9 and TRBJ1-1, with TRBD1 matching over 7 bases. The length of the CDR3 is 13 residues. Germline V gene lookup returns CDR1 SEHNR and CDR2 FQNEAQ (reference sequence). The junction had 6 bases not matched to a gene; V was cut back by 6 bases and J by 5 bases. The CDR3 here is CASSQTGETEAFF. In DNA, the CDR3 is TGTGCCAGCAGTCAAACAGGGGAAACTGAAGCTTTCTTT.

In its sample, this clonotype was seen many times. In DNA, the CDR3 is TGTGCCAGCAGCTTAGGGCACAGCCTCGAGCAGTACTTC. It specifies CASSLGHSLEQYF. The rearrangement uses TRBV7-2 and TRBJ2-7; D unresolved. Germline values: CDR1 SGHTA, CDR2 FQGNSA. V was trimmed by 1 base and J by 6 bases, leaving 10 bases between them. There are 13 residues in the CDR3.

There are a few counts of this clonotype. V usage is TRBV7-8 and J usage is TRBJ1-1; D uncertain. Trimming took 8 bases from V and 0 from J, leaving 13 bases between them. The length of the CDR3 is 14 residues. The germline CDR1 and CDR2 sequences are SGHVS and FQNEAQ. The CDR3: CASARTRMNTEAFF. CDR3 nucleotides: TGTGCCAGCGCCCGAACGAGGATGAACACTGAAGCTTTCTTT.

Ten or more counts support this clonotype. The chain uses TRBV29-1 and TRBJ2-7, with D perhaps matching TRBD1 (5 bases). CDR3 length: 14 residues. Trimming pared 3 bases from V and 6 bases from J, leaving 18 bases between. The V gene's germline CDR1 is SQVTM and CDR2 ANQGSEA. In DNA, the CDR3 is TGCAGCGTTGACGACAGCCAAGAGCCCTCCGAGCAGTACTTC. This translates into CSVDDSQEPSEQYF.

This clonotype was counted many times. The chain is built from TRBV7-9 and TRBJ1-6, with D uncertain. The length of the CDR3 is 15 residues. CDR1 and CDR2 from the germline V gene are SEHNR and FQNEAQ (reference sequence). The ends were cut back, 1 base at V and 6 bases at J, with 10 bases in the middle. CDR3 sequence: CASSLGPGSNSPLHF. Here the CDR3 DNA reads TGTGCCAGCAGCTTAGGTCCAGGATCTAATTCACCCCTCCACTTT.

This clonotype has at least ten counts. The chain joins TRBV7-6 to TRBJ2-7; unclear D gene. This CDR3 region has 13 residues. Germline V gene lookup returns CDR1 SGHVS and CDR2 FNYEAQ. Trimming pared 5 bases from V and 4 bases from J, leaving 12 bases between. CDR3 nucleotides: TGTGCCAGCAGCGCCAGTTTGGCGTACGAGCAGTACTTC. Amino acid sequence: CASSASLAYEQYF.

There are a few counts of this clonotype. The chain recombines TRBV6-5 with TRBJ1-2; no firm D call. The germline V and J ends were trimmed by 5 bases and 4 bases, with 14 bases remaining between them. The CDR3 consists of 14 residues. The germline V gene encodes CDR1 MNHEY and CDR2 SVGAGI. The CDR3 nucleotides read TGTGCCAGCAGTCCTACGGCCAGGAGCTATGGCTACACCTTC. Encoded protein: CASSPTARSYGYTF.

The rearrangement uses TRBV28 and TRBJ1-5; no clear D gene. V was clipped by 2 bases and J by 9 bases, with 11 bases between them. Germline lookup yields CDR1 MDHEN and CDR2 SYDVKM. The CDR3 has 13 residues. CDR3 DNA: TGTGCCAGCAGTTTAGCTCGGGTGCGGCCCCAGCATTTT. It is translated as CASSLARVRPQHF.

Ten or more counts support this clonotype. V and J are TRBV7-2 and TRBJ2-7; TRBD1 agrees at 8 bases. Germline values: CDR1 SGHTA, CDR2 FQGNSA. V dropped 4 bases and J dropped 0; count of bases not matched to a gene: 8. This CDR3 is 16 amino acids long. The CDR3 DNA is TGTGCCAGCAGCTGGGGGGCAGGGGGCTACTCCTACGAGCAGTACTTC. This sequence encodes CASSWGAGGYSYEQYF. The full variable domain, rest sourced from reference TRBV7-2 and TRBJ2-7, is GAGVSQSPSNKVTEKGKDVELRCDPISGHTALYWYRQSLGQGLEFLIYFQGNSAPDKSGLPSDRFSAERTGGSVSTLTIQRTQQEDSAVYLCASSWGAGGYSYEQYFGPGTRLTVT.